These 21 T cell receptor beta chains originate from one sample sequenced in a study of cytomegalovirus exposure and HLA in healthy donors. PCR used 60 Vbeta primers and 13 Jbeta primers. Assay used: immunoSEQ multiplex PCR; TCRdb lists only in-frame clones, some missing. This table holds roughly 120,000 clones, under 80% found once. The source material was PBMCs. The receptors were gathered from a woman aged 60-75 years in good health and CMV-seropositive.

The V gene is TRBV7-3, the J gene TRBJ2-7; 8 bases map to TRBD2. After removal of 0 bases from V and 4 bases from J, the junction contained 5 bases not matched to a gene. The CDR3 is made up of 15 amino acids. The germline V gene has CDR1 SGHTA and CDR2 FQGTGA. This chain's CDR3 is CASSLTAGDSYEQYF. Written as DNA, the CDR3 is TGTGCCAGCAGCTTAACAGCGGGAGATTCGTACGAGCAGTACTTC.

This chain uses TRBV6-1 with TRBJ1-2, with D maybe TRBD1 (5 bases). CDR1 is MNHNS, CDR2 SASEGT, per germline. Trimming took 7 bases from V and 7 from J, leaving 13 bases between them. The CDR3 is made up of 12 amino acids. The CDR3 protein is CASNRQGGGYTF. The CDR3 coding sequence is TGTGCCAGCAATCGGCAGGGCGGTGGCTACACCTTC.

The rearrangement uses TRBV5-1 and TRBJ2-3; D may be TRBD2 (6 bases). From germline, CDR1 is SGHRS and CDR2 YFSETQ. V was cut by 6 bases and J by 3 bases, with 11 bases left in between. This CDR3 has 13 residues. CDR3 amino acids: CASTGTPTDTQYF. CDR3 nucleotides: TGCGCCAGCACCGGGACTCCTACAGATACGCAGTATTTT.

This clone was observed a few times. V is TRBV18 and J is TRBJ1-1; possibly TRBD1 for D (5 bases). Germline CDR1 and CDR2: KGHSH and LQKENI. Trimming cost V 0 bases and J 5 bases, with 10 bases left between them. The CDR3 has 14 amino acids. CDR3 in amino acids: CASSPPDTRTEAFF. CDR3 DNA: TGTGCCAGCTCACCACCGGACACGAGGACTGAAGCTTTCTTT.

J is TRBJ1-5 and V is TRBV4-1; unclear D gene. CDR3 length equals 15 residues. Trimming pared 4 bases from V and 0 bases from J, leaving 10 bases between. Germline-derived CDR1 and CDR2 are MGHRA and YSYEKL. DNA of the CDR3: TGCGCCAGCAGCCGGGAGAAAACTAGCAATCAGCCCCAGCATTTT. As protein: CASSREKTSNQPQHF.

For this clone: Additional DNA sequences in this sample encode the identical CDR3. CDR3 sequence reads: CAWSGLGGMGYNEQFF. DNA of the CDR3: TGTGCCTGGAGTGGGTTAGGGGGAATGGGGTACAATGAGCAGTTCTTC. The rearrangement uses TRBV30 and TRBJ2-1; tentatively, D is TRBD1 (6 bases). V was pared by 1 base and J by 4 bases, with 17 bases between. There are 16 residues in the CDR3. Germline CDR1 reads GTSNPN; CDR2 reads SVGIG (reference sequence).

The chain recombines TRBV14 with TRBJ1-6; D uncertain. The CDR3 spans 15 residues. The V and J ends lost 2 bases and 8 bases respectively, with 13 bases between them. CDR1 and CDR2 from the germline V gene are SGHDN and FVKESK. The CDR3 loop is CASSQRDLRDSPLHF. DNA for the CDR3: TGTGCCAGCAGCCAACGCGACCTACGGGATTCACCCCTCCACTTT.

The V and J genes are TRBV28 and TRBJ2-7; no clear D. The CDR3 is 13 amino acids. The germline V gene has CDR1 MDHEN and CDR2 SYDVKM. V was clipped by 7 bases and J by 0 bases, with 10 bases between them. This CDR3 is CASTLQNSYEQYF. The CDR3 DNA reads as TGTGCCAGCACATTACAGAACTCCTACGAGCAGTACTTC.

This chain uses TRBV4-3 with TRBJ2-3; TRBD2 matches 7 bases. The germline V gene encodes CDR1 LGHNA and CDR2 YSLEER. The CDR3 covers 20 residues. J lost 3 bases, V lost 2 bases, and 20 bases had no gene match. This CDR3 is CASSQTPLSAPGGGTDTQYF. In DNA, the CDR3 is TGCGCCAGCAGCCAAACCCCCTTGAGCGCACCCGGGGGAGGGACAGATACGCAGTATTTT.

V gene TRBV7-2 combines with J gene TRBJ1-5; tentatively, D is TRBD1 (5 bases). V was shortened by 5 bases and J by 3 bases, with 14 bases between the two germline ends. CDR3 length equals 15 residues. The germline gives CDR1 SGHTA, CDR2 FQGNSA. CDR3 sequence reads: CASSRGHSINQPQHF. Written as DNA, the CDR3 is TGTGCCAGCAGCCGCGGACACAGCATCAATCAGCCCCAGCATTTT. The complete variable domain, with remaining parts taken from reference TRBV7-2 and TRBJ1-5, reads GAGVSQSPSNKVTEKGKDVELRCDPISGHTALYWYRQSLGQGLEFLIYFQGNSAPDKSGLPSDRFSAERTGGSVSTLTIQRTQQEDSAVYLCASSRGHSINQPQHFGDGTRLSIL.

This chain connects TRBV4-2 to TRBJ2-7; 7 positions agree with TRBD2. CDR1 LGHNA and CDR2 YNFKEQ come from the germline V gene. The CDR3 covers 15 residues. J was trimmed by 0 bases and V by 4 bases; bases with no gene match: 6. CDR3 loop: CASSPASGSSYEQYF. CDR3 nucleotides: TGTGCCAGCAGCCCCGCTAGCGGTAGCTCCTACGAGCAGTACTTC.

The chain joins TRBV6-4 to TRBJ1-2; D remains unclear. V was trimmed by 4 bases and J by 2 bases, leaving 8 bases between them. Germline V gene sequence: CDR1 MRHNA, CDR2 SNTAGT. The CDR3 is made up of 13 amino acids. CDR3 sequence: CASSAVWNYGYTF. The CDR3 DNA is TGTGCCAGCAGTGCGGTATGGAACTATGGCTACACCTTC.

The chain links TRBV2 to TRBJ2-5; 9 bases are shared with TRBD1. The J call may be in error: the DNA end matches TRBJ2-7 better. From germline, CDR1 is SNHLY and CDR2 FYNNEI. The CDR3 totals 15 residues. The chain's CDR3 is CASSSQGAGSYEQYF. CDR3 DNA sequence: TGTGCCAGCAGTTCACAGGGGGCGGGTTCCTACGAGCAGTACTTC.

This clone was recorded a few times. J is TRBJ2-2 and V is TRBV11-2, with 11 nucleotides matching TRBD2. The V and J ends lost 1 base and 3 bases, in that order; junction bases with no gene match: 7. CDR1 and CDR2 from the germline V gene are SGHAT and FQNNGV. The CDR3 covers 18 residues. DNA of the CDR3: TGTGCCAGCAGCTTAGCGTTACTAGCGGGAGCATACACCGGGGAGCTGTTTTTT. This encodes CASSLALLAGAYTGELFF.

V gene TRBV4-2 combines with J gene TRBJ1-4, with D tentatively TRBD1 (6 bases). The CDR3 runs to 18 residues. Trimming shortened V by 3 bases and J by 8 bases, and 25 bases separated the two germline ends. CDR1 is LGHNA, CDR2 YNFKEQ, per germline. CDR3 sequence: CASSHPGETGSRGEKLFF. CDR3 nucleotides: TGTGCCAGCAGCCATCCCGGGGAGACCGGATCGAGGGGGGAAAAACTGTTTTTT.

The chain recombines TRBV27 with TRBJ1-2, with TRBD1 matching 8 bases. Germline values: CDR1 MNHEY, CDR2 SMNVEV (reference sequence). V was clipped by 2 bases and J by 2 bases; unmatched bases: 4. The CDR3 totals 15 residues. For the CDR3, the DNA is TGTGCCAGCAGTTTAAGGGGACAGGAAAACTATGGCTACACCTTC. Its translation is CASSLRGQENYGYTF.

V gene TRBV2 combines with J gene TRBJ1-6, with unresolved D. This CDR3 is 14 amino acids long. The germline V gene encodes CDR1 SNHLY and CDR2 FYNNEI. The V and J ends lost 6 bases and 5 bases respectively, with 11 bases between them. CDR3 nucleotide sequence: TGTGCCAGCAGACCTTCCCTAAATAATTCACCCCTCCACTTT. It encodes CASRPSLNNSPLHF.

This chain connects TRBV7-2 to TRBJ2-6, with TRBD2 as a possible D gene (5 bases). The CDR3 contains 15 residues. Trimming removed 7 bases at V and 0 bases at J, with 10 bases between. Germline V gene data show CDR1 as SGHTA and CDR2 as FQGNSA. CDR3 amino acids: CASNKGGSGANVLTF. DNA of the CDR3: TGTGCCAGCAACAAAGGAGGCTCTGGGGCCAACGTCCTGACTTTC.

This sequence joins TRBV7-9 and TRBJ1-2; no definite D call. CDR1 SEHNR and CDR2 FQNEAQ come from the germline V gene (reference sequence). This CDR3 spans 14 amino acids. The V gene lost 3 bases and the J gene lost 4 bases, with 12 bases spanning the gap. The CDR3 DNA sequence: TGTGCCAGCAGCTTTGAAGGTGGAGGCTATGGCTACACCTTC. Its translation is CASSFEGGGYGYTF.

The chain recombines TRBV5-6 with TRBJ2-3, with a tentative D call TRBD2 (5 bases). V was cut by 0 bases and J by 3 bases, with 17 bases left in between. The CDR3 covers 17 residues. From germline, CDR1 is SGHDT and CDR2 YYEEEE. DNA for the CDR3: TGTGCCAGCAGCTTGGTCAGATTCGAGGGTTGGACAGATACGCAGTATTTT. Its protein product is CASSLVRFEGWTDTQYF.

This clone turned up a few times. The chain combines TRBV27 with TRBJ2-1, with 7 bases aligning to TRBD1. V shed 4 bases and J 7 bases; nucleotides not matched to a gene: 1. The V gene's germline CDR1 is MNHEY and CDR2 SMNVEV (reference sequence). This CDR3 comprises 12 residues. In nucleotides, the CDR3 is TGTGCCAGCAGTTCGGGACAGAATGAGCAGTTCTTC. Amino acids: CASSSGQNEQFF.